A single T cell receptor beta chain is shown here with its context. Original handling: How many nucleated cells were present was estimated from reference gene primer amplification. Assay: immunoSEQ multiplex PCR; the TCRdb copy retains only in-frame clones and omits some. That table is the source of V, J and clone size, and D and trimming were worked out from the DNA. The profile covers around 29,000 clones, with approximately 83% appearing a single time and approximately 30% taken by the ten largest. The V and J ends lost 7 bases and 0 bases, in that order; junction bases with no gene match: 6. The CDR3 contains 15 residues. Germline V gene data show CDR1 as SQVTM and CDR2 as ANQGSEA. During active infection, Seattle patients enrolled and were then monitored through disease. This entry belongs to a study of blood T cell repertoires in COVID-19. Study context: The United States, Italy and Spain supplied acute and convalescent COVID-19 samples. The analysed material was cDNA or gDNA that came from T cells, B-cell-depleted T cells, or PBMCs.

This sequence joins TRBV29-1 and TRBJ2-4, with 10 bases aligning to TRBD1. Sequences were obtained from peripheral blood. The receptor was derived from a woman older than 75 with COVID-19, enrolled during active disease. The CDR3 is CSGTTGGTAKNIQYF. Written as DNA, the CDR3 is TGCAGCGGGACGACAGGGGGCACAGCCAAAAACATTCAGTACTTC.